This is a list of T cell receptor beta chains from one sample in a study of blood T cell repertoires in COVID-19. The assay was immunoSEQ multiplex PCR, and TCRdb's table has in-frame clones only and misses some. Of a few hundred thousand clones in the sample, more than 85% were seen once. Material for sequencing was PBMCs or T cells enriched from blood (not recorded which). All receptors come from a woman aged 30 to 39 who had recovered from COVID-19. CDR3s include the opening cysteine and the closing phenylalanine or tryptophan. A D gene is named only where the DNA matches it firmly. Rows give clone size only sometimes, using once, few, many, or a class for an expanded clone.

CDR3nt	CDR3aa	abundance	d_gene	v_gene	j_gene
TGCGCCAGCAGTGAGCGGAGGTCAGCTGTTTCATACAATGAGCAGTTCTTC	CASSERRSAVSYNEQFF	-	-	TRBV10-1	TRBJ2-1
TGTGCCAGCAGCCAATCGGCGGGAGCCTACAATGAGCAGTTCTTC	CASSQSAGAYNEQFF	-	TRBD2	TRBV14	TRBJ2-1
TGTGCCAGCAGCTCAGGACGGGCGACTCTAGGGGCTGGCTACACCTTC	CASSSGRATLGAGYTF	-	-	TRBV13	TRBJ1-2
TGTGCCAGCAGCTTGCATTCATATGGCTACACCTTC	CASSLHSYGYTF	-	-	TRBV5-4	TRBJ1-2
TGTGCCAGCAGTGAAGATCGCCCTAACTATGGTGGCTACACCTTC	CASSEDRPNYGGYTF	-	-	TRBV14	TRBJ1-2
TGTGCCAGCAGCCACAAACACTCTGGAAACACCATATATTTT	CASSHKHSGNTIYF	-	-	TRBV2	TRBJ1-3
TGTGCCAGCAGACCTGCCCACGGACAGGCGACGCAGTATTTT	CASRPAHGQATQYF	-	TRBD1	TRBV25-1	TRBJ2-3
TGTGCCAGCAGCCCGGGGACAGCACCTGGAAACACCATATATTTT	CASSPGTAPGNTIYF	many	TRBD1	TRBV5-6	TRBJ1-3
TGTGCCAGCAGACTTAGCGGGGCCAACACCGGGGAGCTGTTTTTT	CASRLSGANTGELFF	once	TRBD2	TRBV9	TRBJ2-2
TGTGCCAGCAGCCAAGATCCAGGCATGAACACTGAAGCTTTCTTT	CASSQDPGMNTEAFF	-	-	TRBV4-2	TRBJ1-1
TGTGCCAGCAGCCCGGGTCGGGGAAACACCATATATTTT	CASSPGRGNTIYF	-	-	TRBV3-1/TRBV3-2	TRBJ1-3
TGTGCCAGCTCACCAGAGTCCGCCCTGGTGACAGGGCCCCAGCATTTT	CASSPESALVTGPQHF	-	-	TRBV18	TRBJ1-5
TGTGCCAGCTCAGGGGCACGAGAGACCCAGTACTTC	CASSGARETQYF	-	-	TRBV2	TRBJ2-5
TGTGCCAGCAGCCCCGAGGTCAATCAGCCCCAGCATTTT	CASSPEVNQPQHF	-	-	TRBV28	TRBJ1-5
TGTGCCAGTAGTATAGGAGGGAGGAGCAACAATGAGCAGTTCTTC	CASSIGGRSNNEQFF	-	-	TRBV19	TRBJ2-1
TGTGCCAGCAGTGAACTCGGTGTCTATGGCTACACCTTC	CASSELGVYGYTF	-	-	TRBV6-1	TRBJ1-2
TGTGCCAGCAGTTCGGTAGGGGTTGCCCCTGGCTACACCTTC	CASSSVGVAPGYTF	-	-	TRBV28	TRBJ1-2
TGTGCCAGTAGTATCGGACAGCCGAATCAGCCCCAGCATTTT	CASSIGQPNQPQHF	-	-	TRBV19	TRBJ1-5
TGTGCCAGCAGCCCGGGACTGCTAGGGGCGGAAGCTTTCTTT	CASSPGLLGAEAFF	-	-	TRBV27	TRBJ1-1
TGTGCCAGCAGCTCACAGGGGAACACTGAAGCTTTCTTT	CASSSQGNTEAFF	once	-	TRBV7-9	TRBJ1-1
TGTGCCAGCAGTTTAGGCAGGGGGATTGAAGCTTTCTTT	CASSLGRGIEAFF	-	TRBD1	TRBV12-3/TRBV12-4	TRBJ1-1
TGTGCCAGCAGCTACAGGGGTGGCACAGATACGCAGTATTTT	CASSYRGGTDTQYF	-	TRBD1	TRBV7-9	TRBJ2-3
TGTGCCAGCGGACAGGACAGCTCCTATAATTCACCCCTCCACTTT	CASGQDSSYNSPLHF	-	TRBD1	TRBV9	TRBJ1-6
TGTGCTAGTGGTTTGGGGGGCTTCACTGAAGCTTTCTTT	CASGLGGFTEAFF	once	-	TRBV12-5	TRBJ1-1
TGCGCCAGCAGTCCCGGACTAGCGGGGTTTTACGAGCAGTACTTC	CASSPGLAGFYEQYF	-	TRBD2	TRBV4-1	TRBJ2-7
TGTGCCAGTATGGGCGGGACTAGCGTTTACAATGAGCAGTTCTTC	CASMGGTSVYNEQFF	-	TRBD2	TRBV19	TRBJ2-1
TGTGCCAGTAGTAGCAACGCGGGGGGCCACAATGAGCAGTTCTTC	CASSSNAGGHNEQFF	-	TRBD2	TRBV19	TRBJ2-1
TGCGCCAGCAGCTTGAGGCCTAGCGGGCCCGGGGAGCTGTTTTTT	CASSLRPSGPGELFF	-	TRBD2	TRBV5-1	TRBJ2-2
TGTGCCAGCAGCCGACTTAGGACCTACAATGAGCAGTTCTTC	CASSRLRTYNEQFF	-	-	TRBV28	TRBJ2-1
TGTGCCAGTAGTACCTCGACAGGGGTTGATCAGCCCCAGCATTTT	CASSTSTGVDQPQHF	-	TRBD1	TRBV19	TRBJ1-5
TGCGCCAGCAGCCAAGTTACAACCACCTACGAGCAGTACTTC	CASSQVTTTYEQYF	-	-	TRBV4-1	TRBJ2-7
TGTGCCAGTAGGACCAGGGGGGGCAATCAGCCCCAGCATTTT	CASRTRGGNQPQHF	-	TRBD1	TRBV19	TRBJ1-5
TGTGCCAGTAGTATGCGACAGAATAGCAATCAGCCCCAGCATTTT	CASSMRQNSNQPQHF	-	-	TRBV19	TRBJ1-5
TGTGCCATCAGTGGGGCCAGGGAGGCTTACGGCTACACCTTC	CAISGAREAYGYTF	once	-	TRBV10-3	TRBJ1-2
TGTGCCACCAGTGATTTAATTCCGGAGGAGTACTTC	CATSDLIPEEYF	-	-	TRBV24-1	TRBJ2-5
TGTGCCAGCGCGTCCCGTAACTATGGCTACACCTTC	CASASRNYGYTF	-	-	TRBV28	TRBJ1-2
TGCGCCAGCAGTCCCCGGGGAGGGACCTACGAGCAGTACTTC	CASSPRGGTYEQYF	many	TRBD2	TRBV5-1	TRBJ2-7
TGTGCCAGCCGGGACACCGATCCCTACGAGCAGTACTTC	CASRDTDPYEQYF	-	-	TRBV28	TRBJ2-7